A single sample is the source of the 15 T cell receptor beta chains below, sequenced in a study of blood T cell repertoires in COVID-19. The assay was immunoSEQ multiplex PCR, and TCRdb's table has in-frame clones only and misses some. Among about 180,000 clones listed, approximately 80% were seen once. The sample was PBMCs or T cells enriched from blood (not recorded which). The receptors originated from a man between 60 and 75 years old who had been exposed to COVID-19.

The V call is TRBV2, the J call TRBJ2-3; D is ambiguous. The CDR3 loop spans 11 amino acids. Trimming shortened V by 4 bases and J by 6 bases, and 5 bases separated the two germline ends. The germline CDR1 and CDR2 sequences are SNHLY and FYNNEI. This chain's CDR3 is CASSARDTQYF. CDR3 in DNA: TGTGCCAGCAGTGCCCGGGATACGCAGTATTTT.

The gene calls are TRBV3-1 (or the pseudogene TRBV3-2) and TRBJ2-1; 10 bases are a match to TRBD2. CDR3 length equals 15 residues. Germline V gene lookup returns CDR1 LGHDT and CDR2 YNNKEL (reference sequence). The trim removed 0 bases at V and 10 bases at J, leaving 6 bases unmatched. CDR3 coding DNA: TGTGCCAGCAGCCAAGATCATGCTAGCGGGAGAGAGCAGTTCTTC. Its protein product is CASSQDHASGREQFF.

The chain employs TRBV19 and TRBJ2-2; TRBD1 matches at 9 bases. V trimming: 5 bases; J trimming: 6 bases; junction bases outside the gene matches: 10. The CDR3 sequence is 16 residues long. Per germline, CDR1 LNHDA and CDR2 SQIVND (reference sequence). This CDR3 reads CASSPGTGTGAGELFF. CDR3 sequence (DNA): TGTGCCAGTAGTCCGGGGACAGGGACGGGCGCCGGGGAGCTGTTTTTT.

A remark on this clone: This sample includes further DNA sequences coding for the same CDR3. CDR3 coding DNA: TGTGCCAGTAGTATAGCCTATGCGGGAGGCACCGGGGAGCTGTTTTTT. This translates into CASSIAYAGGTGELFF. The chain links TRBV19 to TRBJ2-2; TRBD2 aligns across 8 bases. V trimming: 1 base; J trimming: 4 bases; junction bases outside the gene matches: 5. The CDR3 is made up of 16 amino acids. The V gene's germline CDR1 is LNHDA and CDR2 SQIVND (reference sequence).

This chain joins TRBV18 and TRBJ1-2, with TRBD1 matching over 8 bases. The CDR3 totals 13 residues. Germline CDR1 KGHSH, CDR2 LQKENI. With V trimmed by 6 bases and J by 6 bases, 6 bases remained unmatched. The CDR3 region has the DNA TGTGCCAGCTCGGGGACAGGACAAGATGGCTACACCTTC. Protein: CASSGTGQDGYTF.

The CDR3: CASSLDGRAGGDTQYF. The CDR3, as DNA: TGTGCCAGCAGCTTAGACGGTAGGGCAGGAGGAGATACGCAGTATTTT. The chain is built from TRBV7-3 and TRBJ2-3, with D possibly TRBD2 on 5 matching bases. The CDR3 has 16 residues. Germline CDR1 is SGHTA and CDR2 is FQGTGA. V was shortened by 2 bases and J by 5 bases, with 17 bases between the two germline ends.

The V and J genes are TRBV11-2 and TRBJ2-1, with 10 nucleotides matching TRBD2. Germline CDR1 SGHAT, CDR2 FQNNGV. Trimming cost V 5 bases and J 8 bases; bases outside gene matches: 12. The CDR3 sequence is 16 residues long. This CDR3 is CASSPRRSGRLDEQFF. The CDR3 nucleotides read TGTGCCAGCAGCCCCCGGCGTAGCGGGAGGCTCGATGAGCAGTTCTTC.

J is TRBJ2-3 and V is TRBV28; 9 bases map to TRBD1. With V trimmed by 4 bases and J by 1 base, 18 bases remained unmatched. Germline loops: CDR1 MDHEN, CDR2 SYDVKM. The CDR3 consists of 20 residues. This chain's CDR3 is CASSSSHRGLRGVGTDTQYF. CDR3 bases: TGTGCCAGCAGTTCCTCGCACAGGGGGCTAAGGGGGGTAGGCACAGATACGCAGTATTTT. The whole variable domain, remainder taken from reference TRBV28 and TRBJ2-3, is DVKVTQSSRYLVKRTGEKVFLECVQDMDHENMFWYRQDPGLGLRLIYFSYDVKMKEKGDIPEGYSVSREKKERFSLILESASTNQTSMYLCASSSSHRGLRGVGTDTQYFGPGTRLTVL.

The chain is built from TRBV30 and TRBJ1-6; 9 nucleotides match TRBD1. CDR3 length: 14 residues. Germline V CDR1 and CDR2: GTSNPN, SVGIG (reference sequence). Germline trimming cut 5 bases from V and 8 bases from J; bases unmatched to any gene: 7. The CDR3, as DNA: TGTGCCTGGGTACCGACAGGGGGTTATTCACCCCTCCACTTT. Protein product: CAWVPTGGYSPLHF.

This clone was picked up a small number of times. The gene calls are TRBV28 and TRBJ2-3, with TRBD1 as a possible D gene (6 bases). CDR1 is MDHEN, CDR2 SYDVKM, per germline. This CDR3 region has 17 residues. V was trimmed by 4 bases and J by 6 bases, leaving 23 bases between them. The CDR3: CASSSGGWAGVGDTQYF. The CDR3, as DNA: TGTGCCAGCAGTTCTGGGGGTTGGGCAGGGGTTGGGGATACGCAGTATTTT.

The chain carries TRBV5-1 and TRBJ2-5; maybe TRBD2 (5 bases). V shed 1 base and J shed 5 bases, with 15 bases lying between them. Germline lookup yields CDR1 SGHRS and CDR2 YFSETQ. The CDR3 is 15 residues long. CDR3 residues: CASSLQQRTAETQYF. The CDR3 DNA reads TGCGCCAGCAGCTTGCAGCAACGGACTGCGGAGACCCAGTACTTC.

The chain links TRBV25-1 to TRBJ1-5; D gene uncertain. Trimming shortened V by 3 bases and J by 2 bases, and 8 bases separated the two germline ends. The CDR3 spans 14 residues. From germline, CDR1 is MGHDK and CDR2 SYGVNS. CDR3 bases: TGTGCCAGCAGTGAGTGGGGAGGCAATCAGCCCCAGCATTTT. Translation gives CASSEWGGNQPQHF.

The chain couples TRBV25-1 to TRBJ1-3; TRBD1 might be the D (5 bases). Trimming removed 6 bases from V and 1 base from J, with 16 bases in between. The germline V gene has CDR1 MGHDK and CDR2 SYGVNS. The CDR3 contains 16 residues. CDR3 nucleotide sequence: TGTGCCAGCAGCCCCAGGACATGGAAATCTGGAAACACCATATATTTT. Translation gives CASSPRTWKSGNTIYF.

This clone was recorded a few times. V gene TRBV6-2 or TRBV6-3 combines with J gene TRBJ1-2; a weak D match, TRBD1 (6 bases). Germline CDR1 and CDR2: MNHEY and SVGEGT. The CDR3 has 14 amino acids. V lost 0 bases to trimming and J lost 7 bases, with 12 bases between them. This chain's CDR3 is CASSYSVPGVGYTF. The CDR3 nucleotides read TGTGCCAGCAGTTACTCGGTCCCAGGGGTTGGCTACACCTTC.

This chain joins TRBV20-1 and TRBJ1-1; D remains unclear. Per germline, CDR1 DFQATT and CDR2 SNEGSKA (reference sequence). The length of the CDR3 is 11 residues. V was shortened by 7 bases and J by 10 bases, with 16 bases between the two germline ends. CDR3: CSGVFTFRAFF. For the CDR3, the DNA is TGCAGTGGAGTCTTTACTTTTCGAGCTTTCTTT.